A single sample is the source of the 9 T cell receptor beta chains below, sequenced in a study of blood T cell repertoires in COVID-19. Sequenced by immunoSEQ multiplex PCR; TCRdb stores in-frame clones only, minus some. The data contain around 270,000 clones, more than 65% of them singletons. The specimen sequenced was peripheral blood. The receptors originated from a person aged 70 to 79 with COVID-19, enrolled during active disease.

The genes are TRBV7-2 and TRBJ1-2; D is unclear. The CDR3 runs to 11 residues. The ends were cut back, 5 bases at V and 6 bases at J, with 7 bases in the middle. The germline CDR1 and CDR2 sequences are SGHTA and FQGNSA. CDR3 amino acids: CASSRSDGYTF. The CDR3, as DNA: TGTGCCAGCAGCCGTTCCGATGGCTACACCTTC.

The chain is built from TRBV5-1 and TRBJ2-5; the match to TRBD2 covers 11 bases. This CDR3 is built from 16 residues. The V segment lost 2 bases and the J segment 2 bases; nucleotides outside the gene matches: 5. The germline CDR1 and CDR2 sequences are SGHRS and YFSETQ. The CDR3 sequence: CASSFTPSGGQETQYF. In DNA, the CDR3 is TGCGCCAGCAGCTTCACGCCTAGCGGGGGGCAAGAGACCCAGTACTTC.

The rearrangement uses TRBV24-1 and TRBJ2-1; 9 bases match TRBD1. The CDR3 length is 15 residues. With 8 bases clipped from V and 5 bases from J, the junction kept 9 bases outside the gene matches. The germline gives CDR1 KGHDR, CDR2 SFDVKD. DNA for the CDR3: TGTGCCACCAACAGGGGACAGGGACTAAACAATGAGCAGTTCTTC. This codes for CATNRGQGLNNEQFF.

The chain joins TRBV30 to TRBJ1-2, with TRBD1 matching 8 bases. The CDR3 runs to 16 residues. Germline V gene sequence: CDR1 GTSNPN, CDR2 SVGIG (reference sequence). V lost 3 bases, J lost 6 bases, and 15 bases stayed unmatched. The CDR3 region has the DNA TGTGCCTGGAGAGTTCTACCCTTGACGGACAGGGATGGCTACACCTTC. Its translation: CAWRVLPLTDRDGYTF.

The CDR3 sequence is CASSRGGHNEQFF. CDR3 sequence (DNA): TGCGCCAGCAGCCGAGGGGGACACAATGAGCAGTTCTTC. V is TRBV5-1 and J is TRBJ2-1, with a weak D call TRBD1 (6 bases). Germline assignment: CDR1 SGHRS and CDR2 YFSETQ. Trimming took 4 bases from V and 5 from J, leaving 10 bases between them. The CDR3 has 13 residues.

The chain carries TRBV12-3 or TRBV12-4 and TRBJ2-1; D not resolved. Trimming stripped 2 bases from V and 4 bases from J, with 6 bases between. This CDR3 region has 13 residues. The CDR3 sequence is CASSLNSYNEQFF. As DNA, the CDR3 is TGTGCCAGCAGTTTAAATAGTTACAATGAGCAGTTCTTC.

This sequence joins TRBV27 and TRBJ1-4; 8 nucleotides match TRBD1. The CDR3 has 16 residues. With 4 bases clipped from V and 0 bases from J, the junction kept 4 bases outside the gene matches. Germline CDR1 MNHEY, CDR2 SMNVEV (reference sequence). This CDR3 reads CASSWDRRPTNEKLFF. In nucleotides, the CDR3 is TGTGCCAGCAGTTGGGACAGGCGGCCAACTAATGAAAAACTGTTTTTT.

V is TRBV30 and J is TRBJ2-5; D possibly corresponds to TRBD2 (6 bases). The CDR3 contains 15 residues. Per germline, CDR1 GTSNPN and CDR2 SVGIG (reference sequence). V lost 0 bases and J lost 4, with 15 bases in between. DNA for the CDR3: TGTGCCTGGAGTGTATCCCGGCACGGGGGAGAGACCCAGTACTTC. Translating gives CAWSVSRHGGETQYF.

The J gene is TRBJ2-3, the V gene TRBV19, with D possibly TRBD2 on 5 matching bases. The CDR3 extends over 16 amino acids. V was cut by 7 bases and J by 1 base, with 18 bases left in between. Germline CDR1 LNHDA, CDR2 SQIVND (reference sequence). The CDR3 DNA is TGTGCCAGTACAAGGAACAGACTAATAGGCACAGATACGCAGTATTTT. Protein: CASTRNRLIGTDTQYF.